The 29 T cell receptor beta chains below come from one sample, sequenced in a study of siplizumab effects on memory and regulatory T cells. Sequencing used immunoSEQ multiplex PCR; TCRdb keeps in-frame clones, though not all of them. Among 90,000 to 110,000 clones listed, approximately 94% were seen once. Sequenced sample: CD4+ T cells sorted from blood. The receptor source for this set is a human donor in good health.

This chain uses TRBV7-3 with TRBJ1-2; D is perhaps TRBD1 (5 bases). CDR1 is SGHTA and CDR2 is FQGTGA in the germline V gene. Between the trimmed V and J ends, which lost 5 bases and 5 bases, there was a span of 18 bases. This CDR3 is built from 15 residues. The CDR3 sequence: CASSEISMGGYGYTF. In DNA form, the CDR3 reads TGTGCCAGCAGCGAAATCAGTATGGGGGGATATGGCTACACCTTC.

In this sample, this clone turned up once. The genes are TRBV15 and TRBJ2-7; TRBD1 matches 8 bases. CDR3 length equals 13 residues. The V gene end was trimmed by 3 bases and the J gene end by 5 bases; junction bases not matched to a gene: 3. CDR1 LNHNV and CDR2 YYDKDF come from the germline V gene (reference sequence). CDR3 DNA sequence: TGTGCCACCAGCAGGATACAGGGGGACGAGCAGTACTTC. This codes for CATSRIQGDEQYF.

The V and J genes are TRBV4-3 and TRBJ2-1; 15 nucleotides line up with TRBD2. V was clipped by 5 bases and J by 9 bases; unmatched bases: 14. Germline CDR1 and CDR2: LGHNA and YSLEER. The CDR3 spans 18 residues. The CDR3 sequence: CASSSGGLAGGPGSEQFF. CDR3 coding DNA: TGCGCCAGCAGCTCAGGTGGACTAGCGGGAGGGCCCGGAAGTGAGCAGTTCTTC.

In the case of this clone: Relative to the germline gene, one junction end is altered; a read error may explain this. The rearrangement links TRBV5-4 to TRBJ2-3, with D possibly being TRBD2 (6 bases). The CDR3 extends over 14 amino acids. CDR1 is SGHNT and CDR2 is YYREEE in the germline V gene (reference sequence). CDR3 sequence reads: CASRLAGSADTQYF. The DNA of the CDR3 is TGTGCCAGCAGATTGGCGGGATCAGCAGATACGCAGTATTTT.

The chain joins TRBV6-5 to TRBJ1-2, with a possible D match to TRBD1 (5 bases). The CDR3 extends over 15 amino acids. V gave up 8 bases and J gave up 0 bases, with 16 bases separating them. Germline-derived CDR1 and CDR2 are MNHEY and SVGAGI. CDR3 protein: CASGASPPANYGYTF. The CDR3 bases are TGTGCCAGCGGGGCATCACCGCCCGCTAACTATGGCTACACCTTC.

The CDR3 DNA reads TGTGCCAGCAGCTTACAGGGGGTCAATCAGCCCCAGCATTTT. Amino acids: CASSLQGVNQPQHF. V gene TRBV5-8 combines with J gene TRBJ1-5, with 8 positions matching TRBD1. The CDR3 runs to 14 residues. The junction had 1 base not matched to a gene; V was cut back by 2 bases and J by 3 bases. The germline gives CDR1 SGHTS, CDR2 YDEGEE.

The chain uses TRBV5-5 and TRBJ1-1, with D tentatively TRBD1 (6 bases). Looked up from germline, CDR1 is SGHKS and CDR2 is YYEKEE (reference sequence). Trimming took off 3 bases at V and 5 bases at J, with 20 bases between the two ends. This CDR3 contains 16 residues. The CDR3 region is CASSSGTPNLGTEAFF. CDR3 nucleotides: TGTGCCAGCAGCTCGGGGACACCCAATCTCGGGACTGAAGCTTTCTTT.

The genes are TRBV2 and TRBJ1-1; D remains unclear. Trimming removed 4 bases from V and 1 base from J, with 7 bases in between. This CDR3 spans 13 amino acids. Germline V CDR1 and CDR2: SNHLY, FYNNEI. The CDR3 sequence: CASSAGQNTEAFF. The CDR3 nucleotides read TGTGCCAGCAGTGCGGGCCAGAACACTGAAGCTTTCTTT.

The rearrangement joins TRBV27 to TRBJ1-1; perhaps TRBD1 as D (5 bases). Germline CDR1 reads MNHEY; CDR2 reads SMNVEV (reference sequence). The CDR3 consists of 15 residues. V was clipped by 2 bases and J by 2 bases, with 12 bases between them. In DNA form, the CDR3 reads TGTGCCAGCAGTTTAGTATGGGGGGTTAACACTGAAGCTTTCTTT. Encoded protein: CASSLVWGVNTEAFF.

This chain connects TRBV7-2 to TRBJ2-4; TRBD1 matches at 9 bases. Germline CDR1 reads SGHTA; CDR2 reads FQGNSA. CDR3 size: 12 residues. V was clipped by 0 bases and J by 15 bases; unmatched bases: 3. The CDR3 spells CASSLAGTGLYF. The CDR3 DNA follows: TGTGCCAGCAGCTTAGCAGGGACAGGGTTGTACTTC.

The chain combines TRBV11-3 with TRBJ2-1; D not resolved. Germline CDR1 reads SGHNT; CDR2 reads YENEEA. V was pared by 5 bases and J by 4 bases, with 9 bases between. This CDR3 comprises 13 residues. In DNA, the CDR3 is TGTGCCAGCAGCCCAAATACATACAATGAGCAGTTCTTC. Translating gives CASSPNTYNEQFF.

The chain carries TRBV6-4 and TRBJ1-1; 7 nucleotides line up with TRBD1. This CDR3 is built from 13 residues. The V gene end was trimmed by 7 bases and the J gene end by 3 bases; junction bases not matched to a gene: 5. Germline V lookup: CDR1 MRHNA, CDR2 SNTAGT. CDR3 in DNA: TGTGCCAGCAAGTTCAGGGGGGACACTGAAGCTTTCTTT. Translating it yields CASKFRGDTEAFF.

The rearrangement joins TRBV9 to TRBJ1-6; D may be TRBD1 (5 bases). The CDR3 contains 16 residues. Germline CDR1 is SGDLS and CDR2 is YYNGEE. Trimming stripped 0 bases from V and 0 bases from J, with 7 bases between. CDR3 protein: CASSVGGSSYNSPLHF. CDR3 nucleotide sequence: TGTGCCAGCAGCGTAGGGGGGAGCTCCTATAATTCACCCCTCCACTTT. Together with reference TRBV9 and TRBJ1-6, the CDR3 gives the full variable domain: DSGVTQTPKHLITATGQRVTLRCSPRSGDLSVYWYQQSLDQGLQFLIQYYNGEERAKGNILERFSAQQFPDLHSELNLSSLELGDSALYFCASSVGGSSYNSPLHFGNGTRLTVT.

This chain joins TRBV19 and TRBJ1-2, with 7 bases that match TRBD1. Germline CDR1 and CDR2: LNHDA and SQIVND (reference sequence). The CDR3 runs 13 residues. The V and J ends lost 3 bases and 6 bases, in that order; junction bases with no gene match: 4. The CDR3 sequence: CASSMRQGHGYTF. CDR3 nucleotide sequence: TGTGCCAGTAGTATGAGACAGGGCCATGGCTACACCTTC.

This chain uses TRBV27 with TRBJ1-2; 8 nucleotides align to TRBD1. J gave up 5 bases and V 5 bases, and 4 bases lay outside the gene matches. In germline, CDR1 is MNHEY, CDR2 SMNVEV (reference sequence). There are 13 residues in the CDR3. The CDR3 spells CASSLGQGYGYTF. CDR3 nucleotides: TGTGCCAGCAGTCTCGGACAGGGTTATGGCTACACCTTC.

CDR3 in amino acids: CASSGDFTDTQYF. CDR3 bases: TGTGCCAGCAGCGGGGATTTCACAGATACGCAGTATTTT. The rearrangement links TRBV7-8 to TRBJ2-3, with no clear D. This CDR3 region has 13 residues. With 5 bases removed from V and 2 bases from J, the gap between germline ends came to 8 bases. Per the germline V gene, CDR1 is SGHVS and CDR2 is FQNEAQ.

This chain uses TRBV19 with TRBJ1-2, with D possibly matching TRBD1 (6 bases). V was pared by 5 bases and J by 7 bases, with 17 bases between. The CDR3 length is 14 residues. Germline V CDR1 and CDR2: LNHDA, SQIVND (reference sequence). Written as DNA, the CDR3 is TGTGCCAGTAGTTTGACAGGACGGGGGCTTGGCTACACCTTC. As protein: CASSLTGRGLGYTF. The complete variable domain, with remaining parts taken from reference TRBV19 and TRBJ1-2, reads DGGITQSPKYLFRKEGQNVTLSCEQNLNHDAMYWYRQDPGQGLRLIYYSQIVNDFQKGDIAEGYSVSREKKESFPLTVTSAQKNPTAFYLCASSLTGRGLGYTFGSGTRLTVV.

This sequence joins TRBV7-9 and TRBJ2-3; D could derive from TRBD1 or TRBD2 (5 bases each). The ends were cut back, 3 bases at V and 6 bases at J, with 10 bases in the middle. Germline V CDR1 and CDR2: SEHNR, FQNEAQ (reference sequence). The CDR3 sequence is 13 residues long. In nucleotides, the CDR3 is TGTGCCAGCAGCTTGAGGGACGCCGATACGCAGTATTTT. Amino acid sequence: CASSLRDADTQYF.

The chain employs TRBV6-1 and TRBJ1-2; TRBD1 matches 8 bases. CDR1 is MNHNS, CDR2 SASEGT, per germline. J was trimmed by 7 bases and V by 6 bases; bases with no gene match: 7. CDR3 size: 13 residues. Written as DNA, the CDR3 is TGTGCCAGCAGCCTCGGACAGGGAGGTGGCTACACCTTC. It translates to CASSLGQGGGYTF.

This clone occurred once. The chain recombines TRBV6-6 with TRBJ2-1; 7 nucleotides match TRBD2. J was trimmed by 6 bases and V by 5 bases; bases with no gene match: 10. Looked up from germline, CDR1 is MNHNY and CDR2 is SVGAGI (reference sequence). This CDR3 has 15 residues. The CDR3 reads CASSPEGLPSNEQFF. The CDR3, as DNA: TGTGCCAGCAGTCCCGAGGGACTACCTTCCAATGAGCAGTTCTTC.

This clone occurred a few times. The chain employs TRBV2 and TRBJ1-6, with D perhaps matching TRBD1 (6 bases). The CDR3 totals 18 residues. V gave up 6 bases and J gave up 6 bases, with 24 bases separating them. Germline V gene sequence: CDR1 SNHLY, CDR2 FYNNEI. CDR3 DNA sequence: TGTGCCAGCAGCCGCACTAGAGGAAAGGACAGTCGTAATTCACCCCTCCACTTT. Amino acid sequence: CASSRTRGKDSRNSPLHF.

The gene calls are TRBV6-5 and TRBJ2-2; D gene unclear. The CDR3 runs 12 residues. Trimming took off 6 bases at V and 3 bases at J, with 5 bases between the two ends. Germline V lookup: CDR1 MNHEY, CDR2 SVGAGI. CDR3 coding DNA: TGTGCCAGCAGCCGGGACACCGGGGAGCTGTTTTTT. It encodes CASSRDTGELFF.

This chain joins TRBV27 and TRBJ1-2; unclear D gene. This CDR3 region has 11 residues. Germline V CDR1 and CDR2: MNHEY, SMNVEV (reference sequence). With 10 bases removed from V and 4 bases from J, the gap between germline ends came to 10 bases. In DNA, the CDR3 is TGTGCCACCTCGGACGGCTATGGCTACACCTTC. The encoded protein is CATSDGYGYTF.

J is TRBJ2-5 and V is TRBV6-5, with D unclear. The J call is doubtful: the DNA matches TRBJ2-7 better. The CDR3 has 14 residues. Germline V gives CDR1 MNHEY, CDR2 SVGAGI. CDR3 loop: CASSYLGAHYEQYF. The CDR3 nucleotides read TGTGCCAGCAGTTACTTAGGAGCGCACTACGAGCAGTACTTC.

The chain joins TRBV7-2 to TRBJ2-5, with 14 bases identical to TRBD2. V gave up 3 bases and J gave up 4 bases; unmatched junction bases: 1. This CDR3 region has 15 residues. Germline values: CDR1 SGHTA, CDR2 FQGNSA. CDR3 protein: CASSFGLAGGETQYF. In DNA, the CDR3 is TGTGCCAGCAGCTTCGGACTAGCGGGAGGAGAGACCCAGTACTTC.

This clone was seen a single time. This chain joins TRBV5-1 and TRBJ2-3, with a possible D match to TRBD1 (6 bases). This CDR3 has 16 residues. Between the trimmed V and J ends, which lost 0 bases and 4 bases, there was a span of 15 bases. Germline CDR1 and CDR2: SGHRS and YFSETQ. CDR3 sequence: CASSLGGAGVADTQYF. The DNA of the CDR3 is TGCGCCAGCAGCTTGGGCGGCGCAGGGGTTGCAGATACGCAGTATTTT.

The CDR3 is CASSWTGGGQPQHF. As DNA, the CDR3 is TGTGCCAGCAGCTGGACAGGGGGCGGACAGCCCCAGCATTTT. The chain joins TRBV7-2 to TRBJ1-5, with 11 bases lining up with TRBD1. The CDR3 spans 14 residues. The germline V gene has CDR1 SGHTA and CDR2 FQGNSA. Trimming took 4 bases from V and 7 from J; bases not matched to a gene: 3.

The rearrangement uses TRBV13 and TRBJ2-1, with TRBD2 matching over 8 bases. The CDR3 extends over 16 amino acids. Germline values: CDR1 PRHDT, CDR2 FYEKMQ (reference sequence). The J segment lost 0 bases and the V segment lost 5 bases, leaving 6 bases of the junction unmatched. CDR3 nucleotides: TGTGCCAGCAGCAAGGGAGCGGGGGCCTCCTACAATGAGCAGTTCTTC. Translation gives CASSKGAGASYNEQFF.

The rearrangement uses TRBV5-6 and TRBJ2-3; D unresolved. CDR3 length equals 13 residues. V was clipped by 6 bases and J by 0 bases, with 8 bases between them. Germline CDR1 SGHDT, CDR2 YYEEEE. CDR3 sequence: CASTPGSTDTQYF. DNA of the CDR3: TGTGCCAGCACCCCCGGTAGCACAGATACGCAGTATTTT.